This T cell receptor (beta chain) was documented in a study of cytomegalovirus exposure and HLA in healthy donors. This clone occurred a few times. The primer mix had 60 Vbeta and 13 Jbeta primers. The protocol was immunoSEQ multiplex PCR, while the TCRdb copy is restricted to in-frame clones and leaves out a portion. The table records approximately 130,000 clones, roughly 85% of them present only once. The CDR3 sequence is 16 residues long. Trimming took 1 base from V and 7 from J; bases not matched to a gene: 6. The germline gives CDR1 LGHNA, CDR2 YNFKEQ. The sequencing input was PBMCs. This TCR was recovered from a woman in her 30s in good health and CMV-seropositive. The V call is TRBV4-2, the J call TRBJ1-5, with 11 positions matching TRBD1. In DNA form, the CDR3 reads TGTGCCAGCAGCCAAGTGCCGGGACAGGGGGGACAGCCCCAGCATTTT. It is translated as CASSQVPGQGGQPQHF.